This record covers a single TCR beta chain. The sample originates from a study of blood T cell repertoires in COVID-19. Looking at the study overall: The analysed material was cDNA or gDNA that came from T cells, B-cell-depleted T cells, or PBMCs.

The repertoire was sequenced with immunoSEQ multiplex PCR; TCRdb's copy has only in-frame clones and lacks some. The sample has some 390,000 clones; around 89% are singletons. While infection was still active, Seattle patients were enrolled and then followed longitudinally. This CDR3 is built from 14 residues. Trimming removed 3 bases from V and 0 bases from J, with 9 bases in between. Germline V CDR1 and CDR2: GTSNPN, SVGIG (reference sequence). The source of this sequence is a woman in her 40s with COVID-19, enrolled during active disease. The sample consisted of peripheral blood. V usage is TRBV30 and J usage is TRBJ1-3; D gene uncertain. This chain's CDR3 is CAWRASISGNTIYF. The CDR3, as DNA: TGTGCCTGGAGGGCCAGTATCTCTGGAAACACCATATATTTT.